A single sample is the source of the 6 T cell receptor beta chains below, sequenced in a study of shared clonotypes between healthy human individuals. CD45RO-negative cells were positively selected for CCR7, leaving out terminally differentiated effector memory CD45RA+ cells. Sequencing used immunoSEQ multiplex PCR; TCRdb keeps in-frame clones, though not all of them. Among hundreds of thousands of clones listed, 92% were seen once. Sequencing was carried out using naive CD8+ T cells sorted from blood. The origin of the receptors is a man between 25 and 39 years old in good health.

The rearrangement joins TRBV6-5 to TRBJ1-2, with D hard to call. Germline V CDR1 and CDR2: MNHEY, SVGAGI. V lost 7 bases and J lost 2, with 14 bases in between. The CDR3 extends over 14 amino acids. CDR3 DNA: TGTGCCAGCACCTCTTCCGCGGGGAACTATGGCTACACCTTC. Translated, it gives CASTSSAGNYGYTF.

This clone was detected only once. The V and J genes are TRBV2 and TRBJ2-2; D is uncertain. Germline V gene lookup returns CDR1 SNHLY and CDR2 FYNNEI. The V end lost 3 bases, the J end lost 8 bases, and 7 bases lay between the germline ends. There are 12 residues in the CDR3. As DNA, the CDR3 is TGTGCCAGCAGTGATCATGCTGGGGAGCTGTTTTTT. This sequence encodes CASSDHAGELFF.

The rearrangement uses TRBV10-3 and TRBJ2-7; 7 bases match TRBD1. V gave up 6 bases and J gave up 0 bases; unmatched junction bases: 8. From germline, CDR1 is ENHRY and CDR2 SYGVKD. The CDR3 runs to 15 residues. The CDR3 DNA reads as TGTGCCATCAGCCAGGGACAGAGTAGCTCCTACGAGCAGTACTTC. Translation gives CAISQGQSSSYEQYF.

This clone was picked up one time. In DNA, the CDR3 is TGTGCCAGCAGTCTCCGGACTAGCGGGGTCACAGATACGCAGTATTTT. Residues: CASSLRTSGVTDTQYF. This chain uses TRBV28 with TRBJ2-3, with TRBD2 matching over 12 bases. Germline CDR1 and CDR2: MDHEN and SYDVKM. V gave up 5 bases and J gave up 2 bases; unmatched junction bases: 5. The CDR3 contains 16 residues.

DNA for the CDR3: TGTGCCAGCAGCTCTCCATCGACTAGCGGGATTTACGAGCAGTACTTC. Amino acids: CASSSPSTSGIYEQYF. This rearrangement joins TRBV11-2 to TRBJ2-7; TRBD2 matches 11 bases. There are 16 residues in the CDR3. Trimming removed 4 bases from V and 4 bases from J; junction bases left unmatched: 9. Germline CDR1 and CDR2: SGHAT and FQNNGV.

The chain links TRBV4-1 to TRBJ2-5, with D hard to call. This CDR3 is 16 amino acids long. The ends were cut back, 1 base at V and 0 bases at J, with 12 bases in the middle. Germline loops: CDR1 MGHRA, CDR2 YSYEKL. The CDR3 bases are TGCGCCAGCAGCCAAGTCACGACGGAACACCAAGAGACCCAGTACTTC. This encodes CASSQVTTEHQETQYF.